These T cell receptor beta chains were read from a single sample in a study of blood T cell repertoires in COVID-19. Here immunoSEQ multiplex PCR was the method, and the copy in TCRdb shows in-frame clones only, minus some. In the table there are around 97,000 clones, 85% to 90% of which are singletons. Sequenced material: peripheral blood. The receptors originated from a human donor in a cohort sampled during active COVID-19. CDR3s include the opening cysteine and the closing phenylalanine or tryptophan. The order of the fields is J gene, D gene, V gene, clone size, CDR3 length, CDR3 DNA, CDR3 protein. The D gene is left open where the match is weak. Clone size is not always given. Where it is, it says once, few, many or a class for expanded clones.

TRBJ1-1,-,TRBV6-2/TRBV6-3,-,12,TGTGCCAGCAGTTACAGCCTAGCTGAAGCTTTCTTT,CASSYSLAEAFF
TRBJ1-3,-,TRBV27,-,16,TGTGCCAGCAGTTTACGCGGGGGCCTCTCTGGAAACACCATATATTTT,CASSLRGGLSGNTIYF
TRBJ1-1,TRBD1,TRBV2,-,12,TGTGCCAGCACGGGACAGGGGACCGAAGCTTTCTTT,CASTGQGTEAFF
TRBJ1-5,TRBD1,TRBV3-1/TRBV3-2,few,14,TGTGCCAGCAGCCAAGCAGGGGGCGGTCAGCCCCAGCATTTT,CASSQAGGGQPQHF
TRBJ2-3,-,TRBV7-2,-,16,TGTGCCAGCAGCTTAGATGGGGGCGGAGCGACAGATACGCAGTATTTT,CASSLDGGGATDTQYF
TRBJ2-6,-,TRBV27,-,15,TGTGCCAGCACCCTGACTATCTCTGGGGCCAACGTCCTGACTTTC,CASTLTISGANVLTF
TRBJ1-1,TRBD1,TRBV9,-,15,TGTGCCAGCAGCCCCCGACAGGGGATAGACACTGAAGCTTTCTTT,CASSPRQGIDTEAFF
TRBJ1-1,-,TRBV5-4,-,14,TGTGCCAGCAGCCCTCGGGCGGGGAACACTGAAGCTTTCTTT,CASSPRAGNTEAFF
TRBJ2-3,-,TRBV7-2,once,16,TGTGCCAGCAGCTTAACGGGAGTTCTAGTAGTGGATACGCAGTATTTT,CASSLTGVLVVDTQYF
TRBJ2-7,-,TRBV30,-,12,TGTGCCTGGAGTTCCCAGTTCTACGAGCAGTACTTC,CAWSSQFYEQYF
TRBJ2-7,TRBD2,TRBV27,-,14,TGTGCCAGCAGTTTCGGCGGACTAGCGCTCGAGCAGTACTTC,CASSFGGLALEQYF
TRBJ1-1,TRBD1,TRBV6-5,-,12,TGTGCCAGCTGTAAGGGGGCCGGTGAAGCTTTCTTT,CASCKGAGEAFF
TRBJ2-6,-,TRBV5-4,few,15,TGTGCCAGCAGCTTACATGGCTCTGGGGCCAACGTCCTGACTTTC,CASSLHGSGANVLTF
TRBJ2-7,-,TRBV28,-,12,TGTGCCAGCAGTTTAGCGCGGTACGAGCAGTACTTC,CASSLARYEQYF
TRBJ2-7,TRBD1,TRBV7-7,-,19,TGTGCCAGCAGCCGGCCGGGACAGGGAAAAGAGTCCGTCTCCTACGAGCAGTACTTC,CASSRPGQGKESVSYEQYF
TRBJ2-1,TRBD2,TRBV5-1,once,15,TGCGCCAGCAGCTCTACTAGCGGGAGGGTTAATGAGCAGTTCTTC,CASSSTSGRVNEQFF
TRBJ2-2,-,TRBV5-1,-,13,TGCGCCAGCCGCATTACGGGAACCGGGGAGCTGTTTTTT,CASRITGTGELFF